The 15 T cell receptor beta chains listed next were all sequenced from one sample in a study of response to subunit inactivated influenza vaccine. TCRdb analysed the RT-PCR reads with MiXCR anew, one entry per CDR3 protein. This sample has 500,000 to 650,000 distinct CDR3 sequences, with less than 10% found just once. Sequencing was performed on PBMCs from blood, taken 23 to 25 months after vaccination. Receptor source: a man between 50 and 69 years old who received an inactivated influenza vaccine.

The chain has TRBV12-3 or TRBV12-4 and TRBJ1-5; TRBD1 agrees at 11 bases. The length of the CDR3 is 16 residues. With V trimmed by 3 bases and J by 5 bases, 6 bases remained unmatched. Here the CDR3 DNA reads TGTGCCAGCAGTTTTTCGAGGGACAGGGGGTATCAGCCCCAGCATTTT. Amino acids: CASSFSRDRGYQPQHF.

This clonotype turned up a few times. The chain recombines TRBV6-2 or TRBV6-3 with TRBJ1-1; D call uncertain. The CDR3 totals 15 residues. The germline V gene has CDR1 MNHEY and CDR2 SVGEGT. Trimming took off 6 bases at V and 4 bases at J, with 18 bases between the two ends. CDR3 sequence reads: CASSPPGAPATEAFF. For the CDR3, the DNA is TGTGCCAGCAGCCCCCCGGGAGCCCCGGCCACTGAAGCTTTCTTT.

The sample holds many counts of this clonotype. The chain carries TRBV5-1 and TRBJ2-2, with D perhaps TRBD2 (5 bases). There are 13 residues in the CDR3. V was shortened by 9 bases and J by 4 bases, with 13 bases between the two germline ends. Germline lookup yields CDR1 SGHRS and CDR2 YFSETQ. Here the CDR3 DNA reads TGCGCCACAGCAGAGGGAGCCACCGGGGAGCTGTTTTTT. Protein: CATAEGATGELFF.

The CDR3 bases are TGTGCCAGCAGCCCCATGCGGGAGTGGCAAAACGGGGAGCTGTTTTTT. Residues: CASSPMREWQNGELFF. The rearrangement joins TRBV12-3 or TRBV12-4 to TRBJ2-2, with TRBD2 matching over 7 bases. Germline trimming cut 6 bases from V and 7 bases from J; bases unmatched to any gene: 14. The CDR3 runs 16 residues.

This chain links TRBV5-1 with TRBJ2-7; a possible D gene is TRBD2 (6 bases). Looked up from germline, CDR1 is SGHRS and CDR2 is YFSETQ. Trimming cost V 2 bases and J 7 bases, with 13 bases left between them. This CDR3 is 13 amino acids long. CDR3: CASSFLVGGEQYF. The DNA of the CDR3 is TGCGCCAGCAGCTTTTTGGTCGGGGGAGAGCAGTACTTC. Supplemented by reference TRBV5-1 and TRBJ2-7, the full variable domain reads KAGVTQTPRYLIKTRGQQVTLSCSPISGHRSVSWYQQTPGQGLQFLFEYFSETQRNKGNFPGRFSGRQFSNSRSEMNVSTLELGDSALYLCASSFLVGGEQYFGPGTRLTVT.

The chain combines TRBV12-3 or TRBV12-4 with TRBJ2-7, with D possibly matching TRBD2 (6 bases). CDR3 length equals 14 residues. V lost 7 bases to trimming and J lost 4 bases, with 17 bases between them. The CDR3 DNA reads as TGTGCCAGCAAGAAGGTGGGGGGTGGATACGAGCAGTACTTC. It is translated as CASKKVGGGYEQYF.

In this sample, this clonotype turned up many times. The chain uses TRBV4-2 and TRBJ2-7; D is possibly TRBD2 (6 bases). Germline assignment: CDR1 LGHNA and CDR2 YNFKEQ. The CDR3 runs 15 residues. V lost 3 bases and J lost 7, with 19 bases in between. The CDR3 sequence is CASSHNLAVDNEQYF. The CDR3 nucleotides read TGTGCCAGCAGCCATAATTTAGCGGTGGATAATGAGCAGTACTTC.

This clonotype was counted a few times. The chain uses TRBV20-1 and TRBJ2-5; D may correspond to TRBD1 or TRBD2 (6 bases each). V shed 1 base and J shed 7 bases, with 16 bases lying between them. The CDR3 totals 14 residues. Germline loops: CDR1 DFQATT, CDR2 SNEGSKA (reference sequence). The CDR3 region is CSARVGGPDGTQYF. The CDR3 bases are TGCAGTGCTAGAGTTGGGGGGCCTGACGGGACCCAGTACTTC.

The chain recombines TRBV15 with TRBJ1-1; D unresolved. CDR1 and CDR2 from the germline V gene are LNHNV and YYDKDF (reference sequence). The CDR3 length is 14 residues. The V end lost 3 bases, the J end lost 0 bases, and 8 bases lay between the germline ends. The CDR3 loop reads CATSRGRLNTEAFF. The CDR3 bases are TGTGCCACCAGCAGGGGCCGATTGAACACTGAAGCTTTCTTT.

The rearrangement links TRBV4-1 to TRBJ2-1; D possibly corresponds to TRBD1 (6 bases). Deletions cut 4 bases from V and 10 bases from J, with 14 bases between. Looked up from germline, CDR1 is MGHRA and CDR2 is YSYEKL. This CDR3 contains 13 residues. DNA for the CDR3: TGCGCCAGCAGCCTAGGACCCCAGGGGGAGCAGTTCTTC. Translated, it gives CASSLGPQGEQFF.

This clonotype was detected ten times or more. The chain links TRBV20-1 to TRBJ2-5; 8 bases line up with TRBD1. From germline, CDR1 is DFQATT and CDR2 SNEGSKA (reference sequence). This CDR3 has 14 residues. V lost 2 bases, J lost 5 bases, and 7 bases stayed unmatched. This CDR3 reads CSARPTGVRETQYF. CDR3 bases: TGCAGTGCTAGACCGACAGGGGTGCGGGAGACCCAGTACTTC.

This clonotype was found many times. The chain links TRBV12-3 or TRBV12-4 to TRBJ2-7; TRBD2 aligns across 12 bases. CDR3 length: 17 residues. V shed 5 bases, J shed 3 bases, and the junction held 11 bases outside the gene matches. The CDR3 coding sequence is TGTGCCAGCAGTCCAAGACTAGCGGGGGAACTTCGCTACGAGCAGTACTTC. Translation: CASSPRLAGELRYEQYF.

This clonotype was observed a few times. The rearrangement uses TRBV6-2 or TRBV6-3 and TRBJ1-4; D gene uncertain. The CDR3 loop spans 13 amino acids. V was shortened by 8 bases and J by 3 bases, with 10 bases between the two germline ends. CDR1 is MNHEY and CDR2 is SVGEGT in the germline V gene. CDR3 bases: TGTGCCAGCTCTAAAGCTTCTAATGAAAAACTGTTTTTT. The encoded protein is CASSKASNEKLFF.

The gene calls are TRBV5-1 and TRBJ2-3; D not resolved. V was cut by 0 bases and J by 3 bases, with 8 bases left in between. CDR3 size: 14 residues. Looked up from germline, CDR1 is SGHRS and CDR2 is YFSETQ. The CDR3 nucleotides read TGCGCCAGCAGCTTGGAAAGATTAACAGATACGCAGTATTTT. The encoded protein is CASSLERLTDTQYF.

The V and J genes are TRBV4-1 and TRBJ2-7; D ambiguous. The CDR3 is made up of 14 amino acids. Between the trimmed V and J ends, which lost 1 base and 2 bases, there was a span of 9 bases. Germline V gives CDR1 MGHRA, CDR2 YSYEKL. CDR3 sequence reads: CASSQVTRTYEQYF. The CDR3 DNA sequence: TGCGCCAGCAGCCAAGTGACCCGCACCTACGAGCAGTACTTC.